This T cell receptor (beta chain) was sequenced in a study of blood T cell repertoires in COVID-19. Study in general: The origin of the acute and convalescent COVID-19 samples was the United States, Italy and Spain.

Original methodology: Amplification of reference gene primers was used by the study to estimate nucleated cell counts. The repertoire was sequenced with immunoSEQ multiplex PCR; TCRdb's copy has only in-frame clones and lacks some. The V and J calls and clone size come from that table; D and trimming were worked out from the DNA. The sample holds about 120,000 clones, less than 90% seen once. The sequenced material came from peripheral blood. The TCR sequence derives from a man older than 75 with acute or convalescent COVID-19.

The CDR3 loop reads CASSRDPTSGYYEQYF. The DNA of the CDR3 is TGTGCCAGCAGCCGAGACCCGACTAGCGGATACTACGAGCAGTACTTC. The rearrangement uses TRBV6-2 or TRBV6-3 and TRBJ2-7, with 9 bases aligning to TRBD2. After removal of 6 bases from V and 3 bases from J, the junction contained 12 bases not matched to a gene. There are 16 residues in the CDR3. The germline V gene has CDR1 MNHEY and CDR2 SVGEGT.